This T cell receptor (beta chain) was identified during a study of identical twins. Study-wide points: Models predicted less out-of-frame TCR alpha sharing in monozygotic twins than was found.

Germline CDR1 is MNHNS and CDR2 is SASEGT. There are 14 residues in the CDR3. V was pared by 8 bases and J by 1 base, with 11 bases between. A universal primer site was added by template switching, and unique molecular identifiers were carried by the cDNA. Each CDR3 protein gets one entry after TCRdb re-called the 5' RACE reads with MiXCR. Here the sample spans 400,000 to 650,000 distinct CDR3 sequences, under 25% being singletons. This clonotype was found a few times. The target antigen is unknown. Separately, the same data were catalogued under a study of T cells expressing NK-cell markers.

The source of this sequence is a woman aged 18-35 years in good health. The chain couples TRBV6-1 to TRBJ2-2; weak D call: TRBD2 (5 bases). Sequencing used CD4+ T cells sorted from blood. CDR3 sequence (DNA): TGTGCCAGCCCAGAACGGGAGAACACCGGGGAGCTGTTTTTT. Protein: CASPERENTGELFF.